The present entry profiles one T cell receptor beta chain with its context. The antigen it recognizes is unknown. The sample holds no much larger clone one base away, and base qualities are not on file. CDR3 length: 14 amino acids, cysteine to phenylalanine. CDR3 DNA is the only sequence kept; it has 42 bases, read in frame from the first base. The germline V gene yields SGDLS for CDR1 and YYNGEE for CDR2. At the junction V is shortened by 4 bases and J by 5 bases; bases outside the gene matches: 8. The collaborating institutions used their own protocols to collect whole blood in K2EDTA tubes. For TCRbeta analysis, collaborators shipped samples as frozen whole blood, isolated PBMCs, or DNA extracted from either of those sample types. These data belong to a study of blood T cell repertoires in COVID-19 (dated by TCRdb to about 2020). Regarding the complete study: Samples covering the acute and convalescent phases of COVID-19 were provided by collaborators in the United States, Italy and Spain. The material from the prospective study consisted of cDNA or gDNA derived from T cells, B-cell-depleted T cells, or PBMCs. Subjects who had been exposed to COVID-19, were actively infected with it, or had recovered from it provided the deeply sampled blood TCRbeta repertoires that made up the dataset. A freely available public database, intended as a resource for researchers studying the immune response to SARS-CoV-2, is where the repertoires were released. The samples were drawn from the first 160 participants of the ongoing ImmuneRACE study and from roughly 1,300 subjects provided by 6 global collaborators. A de-identified subject ID, COVID-19 status, age in years and sex were almost always included in the sample metadata. HLA class I and class II types, where available, came from metadata supplied by the sample provider rather than from assay-based typing.

Beyond this particular receptor, the publication reports: The quantity of clinical and demographic metadata differed by source and by participant and was supplied without curation.

The immunoSEQ Assay, a bias-controlled multiplex PCR, was used to amplify TCRbeta CDR3 regions from genomic DNA. The study's processing was this. Nucleated cell counts per sample were estimated from amplification of reference gene primers within the assay. Sequence reads were collapsed and filtered to measure the absolute abundance of every unique TCRbeta CDR3 rearrangement. For each sample, productive Simpson clonality was calculated as the square root of Simpson's diversity index over productive rearrangements. The clones in this table, taken by TCRdb from immuneACCESS, are in-frame only. Not every clone is retained; where verified, under half of the shortfall comes from an unresolved V gene, and the cause of the rest is unknown. Clonal size and the V and J genes are those of that table, whereas D and trimming came from the DNA. In all, the sample holds tens of thousands of clones, and 89% of those were seen once. Over 1.5% of the sample belongs to the ten largest clones.

The sequence is built from TRBV9 and TRBJ2-5, with TRBD1 identical over 7 junction bases. The material sequenced was peripheral blood. The receptor comes from a man aged 55-75 years with acute or convalescent COVID-19. The base sequence is TGTGCCAGCAGCCCTAACAGGGGATGGGAGACCCAGTACTTC. This yields the protein CASSPNRGWETQYF.